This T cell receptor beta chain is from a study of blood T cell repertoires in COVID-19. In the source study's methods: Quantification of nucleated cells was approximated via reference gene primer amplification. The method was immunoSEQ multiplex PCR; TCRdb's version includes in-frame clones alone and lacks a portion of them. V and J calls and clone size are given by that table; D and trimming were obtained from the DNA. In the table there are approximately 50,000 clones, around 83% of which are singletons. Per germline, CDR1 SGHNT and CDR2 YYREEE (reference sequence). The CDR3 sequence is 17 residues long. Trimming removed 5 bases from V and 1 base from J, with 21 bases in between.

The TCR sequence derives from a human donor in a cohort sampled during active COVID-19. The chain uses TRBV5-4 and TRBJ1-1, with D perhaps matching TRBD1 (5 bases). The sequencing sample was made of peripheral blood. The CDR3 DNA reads TGTGCCAGCAGACTCCTACGGCTAGGAGGGGCGAACACTGAAGCTTTCTTT. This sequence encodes CASRLLRLGGANTEAFF.